This passage covers 14 T cell receptor beta chains from one sample sequenced in a study of blood T cell repertoires in COVID-19. The data were produced by immunoSEQ multiplex PCR, yet TCRdb's version contains in-frame clones alone and is incomplete. Here the sample spans some 290,000 clones, 89% being singletons. The sample consisted of peripheral blood. These receptors all come from a woman in her twenties or thirties with COVID-19, enrolled during active disease.

This CDR3 reads CASSEDGGGGNEQFF. The CDR3 DNA sequence: TGTGCCAGCAGTGAAGACGGCGGGGGGGGCAATGAGCAGTTCTTC. The V call is TRBV2, the J call TRBJ2-1; 9 bases are shared with TRBD2. Trimming removed 1 base from V and 6 bases from J; junction bases left unmatched: 4. This CDR3 contains 15 residues. Germline loops: CDR1 SNHLY, CDR2 FYNNEI. Together with reference TRBV2 and TRBJ2-1, the CDR3 gives the full variable domain: EPEVTQTPSHQVTQMGQEVILRCVPISNHLYFYWYRQILGQKVEFLVSFYNNEISEKSEIFDDQFSVERPDGSNFTLKIRSTKLEDSAMYFCASSEDGGGGNEQFFGPGTRLTVL.

The chain's CDR3 is CAGHRRNTEAFF. The CDR3 DNA is TGTGCCGGCCACAGGAGGAACACTGAAGCTTTCTTT. The chain uses TRBV30 and TRBJ1-1; possibly TRBD1 for D (5 bases). The CDR3 loop spans 12 amino acids. Germline CDR1 GTSNPN, CDR2 SVGIG (reference sequence). Trimming stripped 8 bases from V and 1 base from J, with 11 bases between. The entire variable domain, with the rest obtained from reference TRBV30 and TRBJ1-1, is as follows: SQTIHQWPATLVQPVGSPLSLECTVEGTSNPNLYWYRQAAGRGLQLLFYSVGIGQISSEVPQNLSASRPQDRQFILSSKKLLLSDSGFYLCAGHRRNTEAFFGQGTRLTVV.

This rearrangement joins TRBV7-2 to TRBJ1-2; D gene ambiguous. The CDR3 spans 17 residues. Trimming stripped 0 bases from V and 8 bases from J, with 22 bases between. Germline V gives CDR1 SGHTA, CDR2 FQGNSA. The CDR3 loop reads CASSLAVAGVLYLGYTF. In DNA form, the CDR3 reads TGTGCCAGCAGCTTAGCGGTGGCGGGAGTCCTATATCTCGGCTACACCTTC.

The chain combines TRBV19 with TRBJ2-1, with TRBD2 matching over 7 bases. Germline trimming cut 1 base from V and 9 bases from J; bases unmatched to any gene: 3. Germline lookup yields CDR1 LNHDA and CDR2 SQIVND (reference sequence). The CDR3 is made up of 13 amino acids. The CDR3 protein is CASSIGEGTEQFF. The CDR3 nucleotides read TGTGCCAGTAGTATAGGGGAGGGCACTGAGCAGTTCTTC.

V and J are TRBV12-3 or TRBV12-4 and TRBJ1-2, with D uncertain. V lost 7 bases and J 4 bases, leaving 13 bases between the germline ends. This CDR3 has 13 amino acids. The CDR3 here is CASTPRSAYGYTF. The CDR3, as DNA: TGTGCCAGCACCCCACGCAGTGCCTATGGCTACACCTTC.

The chain couples TRBV5-1 to TRBJ1-2; possible D gene TRBD1, 5 bases. Germline-derived CDR1 and CDR2 are SGHRS and YFSETQ. The V end was cut by 5 bases, the J end by 0 bases, with 14 bases between. There are 15 residues in the CDR3. CDR3 sequence: CASRPTTAANYGYTF. The CDR3 DNA reads TGCGCCAGCAGACCCACGACAGCAGCTAACTATGGCTACACCTTC.

The J gene is TRBJ1-5, the V gene TRBV18; 7 nucleotides align to TRBD1. Germline V gene data show CDR1 as KGHSH and CDR2 as LQKENI. The V and J ends lost 1 base and 2 bases, in that order; junction bases with no gene match: 11. This CDR3 contains 18 residues. CDR3 in amino acids: CASSPQGLDRRGNQPQHF. The CDR3 DNA is TGTGCCAGCTCACCACAGGGTCTGGACAGGAGGGGCAATCAGCCCCAGCATTTT. Variable domain in full (rest from reference TRBV18 and TRBJ1-5): NAGVMQNPRHLVRRRGQEARLRCSPMKGHSHVYWYRQLPEEGLKFMVYLQKENIIDESGMPKERFSAEFPKEGPSILRIQQVVRGDSAAYFCASSPQGLDRRGNQPQHFGDGTRLSIL.

This chain connects TRBV27 to TRBJ2-1; a possible D gene is TRBD2 (5 bases). Deletions cut 3 bases from V and 9 bases from J, with 15 bases between. The CDR3 consists of 14 residues. Per the germline V gene, CDR1 is MNHEY and CDR2 is SMNVEV (reference sequence). The CDR3 here is CASSFSDGFGEQFF. The CDR3, as DNA: TGTGCCAGCAGTTTTAGCGACGGGTTCGGTGAGCAGTTCTTC.

The chain carries TRBV30 and TRBJ1-2; D is undetermined. The CDR3 loop spans 12 amino acids. CDR1 is GTSNPN, CDR2 SVGIG, per germline (reference sequence). The germline V and J ends were trimmed by 3 bases and 7 bases, with 12 bases remaining between them. The CDR3 DNA reads as TGTGCCTGGAGAGCTGGGGAGGCTGGCTACACCTTC. This translates into CAWRAGEAGYTF.

V is TRBV30 and J is TRBJ1-2; 7 nucleotides match TRBD1. Per germline, CDR1 GTSNPN and CDR2 SVGIG (reference sequence). The J segment lost 2 bases and the V segment lost 5 bases, leaving 11 bases of the junction unmatched. The CDR3 extends over 15 amino acids. CDR3 DNA: TGTGCCTGGGGCAATTGGGGACAGTTAAACTATGGCTACACCTTC. It codes for CAWGNWGQLNYGYTF. Complete variable domain (other parts from reference TRBV30 and TRBJ1-2): SQTIHQWPATLVQPVGSPLSLECTVEGTSNPNLYWYRQAAGRGLQLLFYSVGIGQISSEVPQNLSASRPQDRQFILSSKKLLLSDSGFYLCAWGNWGQLNYGYTFGSGTRLTVV.

This chain joins TRBV11-2 and TRBJ1-5; perhaps TRBD1 as D (5 bases). The CDR3 consists of 14 residues. Deletions cut 5 bases from V and 3 bases from J, with 11 bases between. CDR1 is SGHAT and CDR2 is FQNNGV in the germline V gene. CDR3 in amino acids: CASSPRASNQPQHF. In DNA, the CDR3 is TGTGCCAGCAGCCCCAGGGCCTCCAATCAGCCCCAGCATTTT.

CDR3 DNA sequence: TGTGCCAGCAGCCTAAAGCTGTCGGGACTCATTAATGAAAAACTGTTTTTT. Translation: CASSLKLSGLINEKLFF. This chain connects TRBV7-9 to TRBJ1-4; tentatively, D is TRBD1 (5 bases). This CDR3 is built from 17 residues. CDR1 is SEHNR and CDR2 is FQNEAQ in the germline V gene (reference sequence). The ends were cut back, 5 bases at V and 4 bases at J, with 20 bases in the middle.

V is TRBV14 and J is TRBJ1-4; the D is unclear. Germline loops: CDR1 SGHDN, CDR2 FVKESK. The CDR3 consists of 16 residues. With 1 base removed from V and 0 bases from J, the gap between germline ends came to 9 bases. CDR3 sequence (DNA): TGTGCCAGCAGCCAAGGGCCAAGCGCAACTAATGAAAAACTGTTTTTT. This translates into CASSQGPSATNEKLFF.

The chain carries TRBV7-6 and TRBJ1-2; the D is unclear. This CDR3 has 13 residues. CDR1 SGHVS and CDR2 FNYEAQ come from the germline V gene. V was pared by 5 bases and J by 8 bases, with 15 bases between. CDR3 DNA: TGTGCCAGCAGCGCATCAGGATTTCGAGGCTACACCTTC. The encoded protein is CASSASGFRGYTF.